This record concerns one T cell receptor beta chain sequence. Cord blood came from elective full-term cesareans at about 37-42 weeks without labor or membrane rupture. This record comes from a study of naive CD8 T cells in extremely preterm neonates. This CDR3 has 16 residues. V lost 4 bases and J lost 4; bases outside the gene matches: 10. Germline V lookup: CDR1 SGHRS, CDR2 YFSETQ. Sequencing was performed with immunoSEQ multiplex PCR; in TCRdb, only in-frame clones are kept and a portion is missing. The data show thousands of clones, with around 98% seen just once and roughly 0.4% held by the top ten.

Sequencing was done on a sample of naive CD8+ T cells from cord blood. The receptor was derived from a newborn in good health. The rearrangement joins TRBV5-1 to TRBJ2-5, with 10 bases matching TRBD2. The CDR3 DNA reads TGCGCCAGCAGCGGCCTAGCGGGAGAACGGAGAGAGACCCAGTACTTC. Residues: CASSGLAGERRETQYF.